Each of the 21 T cell receptor beta chains below was sequenced from the same sample in a study of T cell responses to AZD1222 COVID-19 vaccine. Sequencing used immunoSEQ multiplex PCR; TCRdb keeps in-frame clones, though not all of them. The sample lists about 100,000 clones; about nine tenths were seen once. The material was peripheral blood, obtained on day 0 of AZD1222 vaccination. Every receptor here comes from an adult in good health.

This clone came up once. The V gene is TRBV29-1, the J gene TRBJ2-1; 8 bases map to TRBD2. CDR3 length: 14 amino acids. In germline, CDR1 is SQVTM, CDR2 ANQGSEA. V was clipped by 7 bases and J by 7 bases; unmatched bases: 12. The CDR3 loop reads CSAEAGEVWNEQFF. The CDR3 DNA is TGCAGCGCCGAAGCGGGAGAGGTATGGAATGAGCAGTTCTTC.

V gene TRBV30 combines with J gene TRBJ1-1; D is uncertain. Germline CDR1 is GTSNPN and CDR2 is SVGIG (reference sequence). CDR3 length: 12 amino acids. The ends were cut back, 3 bases at V and 5 bases at J, with 10 bases in the middle. CDR3 sequence: CAWRRVFTEAFF. Written as DNA, the CDR3 is TGTGCCTGGAGAAGGGTATTTACTGAAGCTTTCTTT. The complete variable domain, with remaining parts taken from reference TRBV30 and TRBJ1-1, reads SQTIHQWPATLVQPVGSPLSLECTVEGTSNPNLYWYRQAAGRGLQLLFYSVGIGQISSEVPQNLSASRPQDRQFILSSKKLLLSDSGFYLCAWRRVFTEAFFGQGTRLTVV.

This clone was seen only once. The chain combines TRBV4-1 with TRBJ2-7; D possibly corresponds to TRBD2 (5 bases). V lost 5 bases to trimming and J lost 12 bases, with 20 bases between them. Germline V gene data show CDR1 as MGHRA and CDR2 as YSYEKL. The CDR3 runs 13 residues. The CDR3 region is CASSESPRRNMYF. The CDR3 DNA sequence: TGCGCCAGCAGCGAATCTCCCCGGAGGAATATGTACTTC.

The chain links TRBV27 to TRBJ2-6; D remains ambiguous. The germline CDR1 and CDR2 sequences are MNHEY and SMNVEV (reference sequence). The CDR3 has 14 residues. Trimming took off 3 bases at V and 0 bases at J, with 3 bases between the two ends. CDR3: CASSFGSGANVLTF. Here the CDR3 DNA reads TGTGCCAGCAGTTTCGGCTCTGGGGCCAACGTCCTGACTTTC.

The chain carries TRBV9 and TRBJ1-3; D is unresolved. Germline CDR1 and CDR2: SGDLS and YYNGEE. The ends were cut back, 4 bases at V and 4 bases at J, with 9 bases in the middle. This CDR3 is built from 13 residues. The CDR3 DNA follows: TGTGCCAGCAGCACGGAGGGAGGAAACACCATATATTTT. Amino acids: CASSTEGGNTIYF.

V is TRBV2 and J is TRBJ2-1; possible D gene TRBD1, 5 bases. V was trimmed by 8 bases and J by 9 bases, leaving 14 bases between them. Per germline, CDR1 SNHLY and CDR2 FYNNEI. This CDR3 spans 12 amino acids. As DNA, the CDR3 is TGTGCCAGCGGGGAAGGTAGGGGTGAGCAGTTCTTC. This gives the protein CASGEGRGEQFF.

The V gene is TRBV7-9, the J gene TRBJ2-5; D remains unclear. The germline V gene encodes CDR1 SEHNR and CDR2 FQNEAQ (reference sequence). The CDR3 length is 11 residues. With 4 bases removed from V and 5 bases from J, the gap between germline ends came to 5 bases. The CDR3 protein is CASSSWETQYF. The CDR3 DNA reads TGTGCCAGCAGCTCGTGGGAGACCCAGTACTTC.

The chain couples TRBV6-5 to TRBJ1-4, with D maybe TRBD1 (5 bases). The V and J ends lost 0 bases and 11 bases respectively, with 16 bases between them. Germline V gene lookup returns CDR1 MNHEY and CDR2 SVGAGI. The CDR3 length is 15 residues. CDR3 protein: CASSYSKGHRLKLFF. DNA for the CDR3: TGTGCCAGCAGTTACTCGAAAGGACACCGGCTGAAACTGTTTTTT.

The gene calls are TRBV28 and TRBJ1-5, with D maybe TRBD1 (5 bases). V lost 6 bases and J lost 3, with 15 bases in between. CDR1 and CDR2 from the germline V gene are MDHEN and SYDVKM. CDR3 length equals 15 residues. CDR3 protein: CASSWQGSYNQPQHF. CDR3 coding DNA: TGTGCCAGCAGCTGGCAGGGATCTTACAATCAGCCCCAGCATTTT.

As for this clone: One end of the junction is discordant with germline, which a read error may explain. This chain uses TRBV6-5 with TRBJ2-2; D not certain. The CDR3 is 13 residues long. Per the germline V gene, CDR1 is MNHEY and CDR2 is SVGAGI. The CDR3 protein is CASREPNSGELFF. The CDR3 DNA sequence: TGTGCCAGCAGGGAGCCGAACTCCGGGGAGCTGTTTTTT.

This chain connects TRBV10-2 to TRBJ2-2, with 12 bases fitting TRBD2. CDR1 is WSHSY, CDR2 SAAADI, per germline. The CDR3 length is 17 residues. J was trimmed by 2 bases and V by 3 bases; bases with no gene match: 4. The CDR3 sequence: CASSDWTSGANTGELFF. CDR3 DNA sequence: TGCGCCAGCAGTGATTGGACTAGCGGGGCCAACACCGGGGAGCTGTTTTTT.

The V gene is TRBV5-6, the J gene TRBJ2-2; D is unresolved. Germline lookup yields CDR1 SGHDT and CDR2 YYEEEE. Trimming cost V 10 bases and J 1 base, with 8 bases left between them. The CDR3 totals 12 residues. CDR3 residues: CASRRNTGELFF. The CDR3 DNA reads as TGTGCCTCCCGAAGGAACACCGGGGAGCTGTTTTTT.

The chain employs TRBV18 and TRBJ1-4; no clear D. This CDR3 comprises 16 residues. V dropped 3 bases and J dropped 0 bases, with 11 bases sitting between them. Germline CDR1 reads KGHSH; CDR2 reads LQKENI. CDR3: CASSPQDGSTNEKLFF. The CDR3 DNA sequence: TGTGCCAGCTCACCCCAGGACGGTTCAACTAATGAAAAACTGTTTTTT.

V gene TRBV7-8 combines with J gene TRBJ2-1, with 9 bases that match TRBD1. This CDR3 has 15 amino acids. V shed 5 bases, J shed 8 bases, and the junction held 10 bases outside the gene matches. CDR1 SGHVS and CDR2 FQNEAQ come from the germline V gene. In DNA form, the CDR3 reads TGTGCCAGCAGCCCCACGGGACAGGGTGCTTATGAGCAGTTCTTC. This gives the protein CASSPTGQGAYEQFF.

The chain uses TRBV5-1 and TRBJ1-4; the D is unclear. Trimming took off 4 bases at V and 7 bases at J, with 8 bases between the two ends. The CDR3 runs to 12 residues. CDR1 and CDR2 from the germline V gene are SGHRS and YFSETQ. This CDR3 reads CASSNGPEKLFF. DNA of the CDR3: TGCGCCAGCAGCAACGGCCCTGAAAAACTGTTTTTT.

The genes are TRBV27 and TRBJ2-6; TRBD2 agrees at 7 bases. This CDR3 region has 14 residues. J was trimmed by 0 bases and V by 11 bases; bases with no gene match: 4. From germline, CDR1 is MNHEY and CDR2 SMNVEV (reference sequence). Here the CDR3 reads CAPREGSGANVLTF. In DNA, the CDR3 is TGTGCCCCCAGGGAGGGCTCTGGGGCCAACGTCCTGACTTTC.

V and J are TRBV5-1 and TRBJ2-3; the D is unclear. Germline CDR1 SGHRS, CDR2 YFSETQ. The V end lost 2 bases, the J end lost 0 bases, and 7 bases lay between the germline ends. The CDR3 sequence is 14 residues long. CDR3 protein: CASSFQGSTDTQYF. The CDR3 DNA reads TGCGCCAGCAGCTTCCAAGGGAGCACAGATACGCAGTATTTT. Full variable domain (rest looked up from reference TRBV5-1 and TRBJ2-3): KAGVTQTPRYLIKTRGQQVTLSCSPISGHRSVSWYQQTPGQGLQFLFEYFSETQRNKGNFPGRFSGRQFSNSRSEMNVSTLELGDSALYLCASSFQGSTDTQYFGPGTRLTVL.

J is TRBJ2-1 and V is TRBV28; TRBD2 aligns across 11 bases. Germline CDR1 MDHEN, CDR2 SYDVKM. J was trimmed by 0 bases and V by 6 bases; bases with no gene match: 4. The CDR3 totals 16 residues. The CDR3 is CASSPLAGVSYNEQFF. The DNA of the CDR3 is TGTGCCAGCAGCCCACTAGCGGGAGTCTCCTACAATGAGCAGTTCTTC.

The CDR3 coding sequence is TGTGCCAGCTCGCCGACTAGTCTTGAGCAGTTCTTC. This gives the protein CASSPTSLEQFF. The rearrangement uses TRBV18 and TRBJ2-1; weak D call: TRBD2 (6 bases). The CDR3 has 12 amino acids. V was cut by 6 bases and J by 9 bases, with 12 bases left in between. Germline V gene sequence: CDR1 KGHSH, CDR2 LQKENI.

The chain uses TRBV28 and TRBJ2-1, with D perhaps matching TRBD1 (7 bases). V lost 3 bases and J lost 1, with 19 bases in between. The CDR3 contains 18 residues. The germline V gene has CDR1 MDHEN and CDR2 SYDVKM. The CDR3 loop is CASSFGGGLGRSYNEQFF. The DNA for the CDR3 is TGTGCCAGCAGTTTTGGAGGGGGCTTAGGTCGATCCTACAATGAGCAGTTCTTC.

J is TRBJ1-3 and V is TRBV7-8, with D uncertain. Looked up from germline, CDR1 is SGHVS and CDR2 is FQNEAQ. This CDR3 contains 14 residues. Trimming cost V 5 bases and J 5 bases, with 13 bases left between them. CDR3 DNA: TGTGCCAGCAGCCCGAGGACCTCGAGAAACACCATATATTTT. Its translation: CASSPRTSRNTIYF.